A selection of T cell receptor beta chains follows, all from one sample in a study of CD8+ T cells in alopecia areata. The data were produced by immunoSEQ multiplex PCR, yet TCRdb's version contains in-frame clones alone and is incomplete. The sample lists about 220,000 clones, about 57% occurring once. The sequences come from CD4+ T cells sorted from blood, collected at week 4, from a patient treated with tofacitinib. The receptor source for this set is a human donor with alopecia areata. CDR3s include the opening cysteine and the closing phenylalanine or tryptophan. Each record gives: V gene, clone size, J gene, CDR3 protein. Rows may omit the clone size; those that give it use once, few, many or a size class.

v_call: TRBV21-1; clone_size: many; j_call: TRBJ1-1; cdr3_aa: CANPQEEAFF
v_call: TRBV27; clone_size: NA; j_call: TRBJ2-7; cdr3_aa: CASSLPDSREQYF
v_call: TRBV29-1; clone_size: NA; j_call: TRBJ1-1; cdr3_aa: CSVVPGGNTEAFF
v_call: TRBV5-1; clone_size: NA; j_call: TRBJ1-6; cdr3_aa: CASSLAQGNSPLHF
v_call: TRBV2; clone_size: many; j_call: TRBJ1-1; cdr3_aa: CASSPEGWTEAFF
v_call: TRBV30; clone_size: NA; j_call: TRBJ1-5; cdr3_aa: CAYPDAVPGFNQPQHF
v_call: TRBV29-1; clone_size: NA; j_call: TRBJ2-4; cdr3_aa: CSAPGRDLDRDIQYF
v_call: TRBV5-1; clone_size: NA; j_call: TRBJ2-2; cdr3_aa: CASSTGTGSTGELFF
v_call: TRBV29-1; clone_size: few; j_call: TRBJ1-1; cdr3_aa: CSVRGVLNTEAFF
v_call: TRBV5-4; clone_size: NA; j_call: TRBJ2-7; cdr3_aa: CASSRSYEQYF
v_call: TRBV6-6; clone_size: NA; j_call: TRBJ2-5; cdr3_aa: CASSYVLAGGLETQYF
v_call: TRBV11-2; clone_size: NA; j_call: TRBJ1-1; cdr3_aa: CASSLVQPNTEAFF
v_call: TRBV2; clone_size: NA; j_call: TRBJ2-7; cdr3_aa: CASSRLALEQYF
v_call: TRBV29-1; clone_size: NA; j_call: TRBJ2-3; cdr3_aa: CSGGAGPDTQYF
v_call: TRBV6-5; clone_size: once; j_call: TRBJ1-5; cdr3_aa: CASSSRTRGAYQPQHF
v_call: TRBV30; clone_size: NA; j_call: TRBJ2-1; cdr3_aa: CAWTNRRDDEQFF
v_call: TRBV29-1; clone_size: NA; j_call: TRBJ2-2; cdr3_aa: CSVGPARQGNTGELFF
v_call: TRBV4-3; clone_size: NA; j_call: TRBJ2-1; cdr3_aa: CASSQEPRGEQFF
v_call: TRBV29-1; clone_size: few; j_call: TRBJ2-2; cdr3_aa: CSVERSTGGRTGELFF
v_call: TRBV29-1; clone_size: NA; j_call: TRBJ2-6; cdr3_aa: CSVQGVSGANVLTF
v_call: TRBV27; clone_size: NA; j_call: TRBJ1-6; cdr3_aa: CASSLSPGGSPLHF
v_call: TRBV2; clone_size: NA; j_call: TRBJ1-2; cdr3_aa: CASREPGTGNYGYTF
v_call: TRBV18; clone_size: NA; j_call: TRBJ1-1; cdr3_aa: CASSPGQGSNTEAFF